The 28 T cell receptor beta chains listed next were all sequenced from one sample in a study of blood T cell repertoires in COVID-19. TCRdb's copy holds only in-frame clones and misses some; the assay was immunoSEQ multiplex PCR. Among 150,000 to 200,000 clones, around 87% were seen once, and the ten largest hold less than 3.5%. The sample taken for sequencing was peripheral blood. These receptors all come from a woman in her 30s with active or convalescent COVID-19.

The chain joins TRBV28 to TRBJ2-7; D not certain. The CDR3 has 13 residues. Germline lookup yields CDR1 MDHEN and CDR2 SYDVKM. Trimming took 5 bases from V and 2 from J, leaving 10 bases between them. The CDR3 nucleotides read TGTGCCAGCAGTACTGTCATGCCCTACGAGCAGTACTTC. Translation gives CASSTVMPYEQYF. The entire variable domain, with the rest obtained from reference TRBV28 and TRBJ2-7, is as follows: DVKVTQSSRYLVKRTGEKVFLECVQDMDHENMFWYRQDPGLGLRLIYFSYDVKMKEKGDIPEGYSVSREKKERFSLILESASTNQTSMYLCASSTVMPYEQYFGPGTRLTVT.

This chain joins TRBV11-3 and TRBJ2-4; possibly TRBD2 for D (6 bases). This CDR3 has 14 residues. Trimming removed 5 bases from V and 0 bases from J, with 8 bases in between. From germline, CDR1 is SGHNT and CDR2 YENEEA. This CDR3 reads CASSPGGAKNIQYF. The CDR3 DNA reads TGTGCCAGCAGCCCCGGGGGAGCCAAAAACATTCAGTACTTC. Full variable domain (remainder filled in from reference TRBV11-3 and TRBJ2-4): EAGVVQSPRYKIIEKKQPVAFWCNPISGHNTLYWYLQNLGQGPELLIRYENEEAVDDSQLPKDRFSAERLKGVDSTLKIQPAELGDSAVYLCASSPGGAKNIQYFGAGTRLSVL.

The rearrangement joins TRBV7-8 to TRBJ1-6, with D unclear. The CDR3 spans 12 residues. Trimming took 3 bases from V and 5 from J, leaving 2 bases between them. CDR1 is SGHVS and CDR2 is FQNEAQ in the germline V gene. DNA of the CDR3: TGTGCCAGCAGCTTCGATAATTCACCCCTCCACTTT. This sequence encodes CASSFDNSPLHF.

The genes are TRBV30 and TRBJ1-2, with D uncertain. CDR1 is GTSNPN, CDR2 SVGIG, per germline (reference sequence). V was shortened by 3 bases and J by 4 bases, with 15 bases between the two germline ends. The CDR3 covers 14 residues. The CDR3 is CAWRRGGIVYGYTF. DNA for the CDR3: TGTGCCTGGAGGAGAGGAGGGATAGTCTATGGCTACACCTTC.

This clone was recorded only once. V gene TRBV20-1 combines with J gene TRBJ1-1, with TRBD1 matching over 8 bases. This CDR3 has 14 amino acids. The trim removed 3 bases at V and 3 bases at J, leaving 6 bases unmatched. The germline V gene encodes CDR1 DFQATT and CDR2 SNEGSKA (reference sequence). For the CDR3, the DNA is TGCAGTGCTAGTAGCAGGGGGCAAGACACTGAAGCTTTCTTT. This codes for CSASSRGQDTEAFF.

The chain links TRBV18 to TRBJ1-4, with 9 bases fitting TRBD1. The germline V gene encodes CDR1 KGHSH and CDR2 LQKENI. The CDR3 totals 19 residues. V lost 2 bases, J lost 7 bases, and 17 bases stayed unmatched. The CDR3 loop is CASSPNTRSRTGVTEKLFF. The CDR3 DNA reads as TGTGCCAGCTCACCAAATACGAGGAGCCGGACAGGGGTGACTGAAAAACTGTTTTTT.

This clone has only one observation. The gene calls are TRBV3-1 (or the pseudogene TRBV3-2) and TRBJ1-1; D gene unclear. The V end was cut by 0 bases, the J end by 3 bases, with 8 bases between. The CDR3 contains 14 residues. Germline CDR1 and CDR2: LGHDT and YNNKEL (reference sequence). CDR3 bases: TGTGCCAGCAGCCAAGAGGGAGGCTACACTGAAGCTTTCTTT. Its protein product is CASSQEGGYTEAFF.

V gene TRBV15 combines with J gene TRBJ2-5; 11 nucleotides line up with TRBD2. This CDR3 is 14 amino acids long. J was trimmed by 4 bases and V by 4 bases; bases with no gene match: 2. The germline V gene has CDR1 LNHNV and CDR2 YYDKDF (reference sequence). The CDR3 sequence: CATSTTSGAETQYF. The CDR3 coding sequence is TGTGCCACCAGCACGACTAGCGGGGCAGAGACCCAGTACTTC.

CDR3 coding DNA: TGTGCCAGCGATCGACAGGGGGCTGTCGGGTATGGCTACACCTTC. As protein: CASDRQGAVGYGYTF. The V gene is TRBV19, the J gene TRBJ1-2; 10 bases match TRBD1. Unmatched junction bases numbered 12, after V lost 9 bases and J lost 5 bases. Germline values: CDR1 LNHDA, CDR2 SQIVND (reference sequence). The CDR3 loop spans 15 amino acids.

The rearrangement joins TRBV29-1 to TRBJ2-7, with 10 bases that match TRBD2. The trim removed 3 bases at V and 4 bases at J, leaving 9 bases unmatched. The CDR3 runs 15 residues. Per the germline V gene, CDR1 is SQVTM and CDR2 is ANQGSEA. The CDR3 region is CSVEPVASGSYEQYF. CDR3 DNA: TGCAGCGTTGAGCCCGTGGCTAGCGGGAGTTACGAGCAGTACTTC.

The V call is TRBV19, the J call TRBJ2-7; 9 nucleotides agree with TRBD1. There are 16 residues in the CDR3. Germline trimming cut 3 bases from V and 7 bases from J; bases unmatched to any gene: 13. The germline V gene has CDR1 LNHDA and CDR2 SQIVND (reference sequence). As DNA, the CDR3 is TGTGCCAGTAGTATTTCGCCGGGACAGGGCTTATTGGAGCAGTACTTC. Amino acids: CASSISPGQGLLEQYF.

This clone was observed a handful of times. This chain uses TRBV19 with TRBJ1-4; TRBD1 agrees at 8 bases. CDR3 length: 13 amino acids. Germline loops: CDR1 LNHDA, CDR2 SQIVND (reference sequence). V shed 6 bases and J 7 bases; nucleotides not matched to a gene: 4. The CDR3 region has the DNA TGTGCCAGTAGGGACAGGGAGGGTGAAAAACTGTTTTTT. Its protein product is CASRDREGEKLFF. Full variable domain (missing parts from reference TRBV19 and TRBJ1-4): DGGITQSPKYLFRKEGQNVTLSCEQNLNHDAMYWYRQDPGQGLRLIYYSQIVNDFQKGDIAEGYSVSREKKESFPLTVTSAQKNPTAFYLCASRDREGEKLFFGSGTQLSVL.

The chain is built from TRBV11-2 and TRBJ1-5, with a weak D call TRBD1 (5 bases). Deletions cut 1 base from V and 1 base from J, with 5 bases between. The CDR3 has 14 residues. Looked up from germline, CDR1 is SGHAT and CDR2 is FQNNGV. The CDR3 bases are TGTGCCAGCAGCTTAGGGACAAGCAATCAGCCCCAGCATTTT. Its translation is CASSLGTSNQPQHF.

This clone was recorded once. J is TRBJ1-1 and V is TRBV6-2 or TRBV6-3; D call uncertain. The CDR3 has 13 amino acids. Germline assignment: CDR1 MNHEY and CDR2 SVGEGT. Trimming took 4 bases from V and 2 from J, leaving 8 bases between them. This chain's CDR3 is CASSFSGNTEAFF. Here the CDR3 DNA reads TGTGCCAGCAGTTTCAGCGGTAACACTGAAGCTTTCTTT.

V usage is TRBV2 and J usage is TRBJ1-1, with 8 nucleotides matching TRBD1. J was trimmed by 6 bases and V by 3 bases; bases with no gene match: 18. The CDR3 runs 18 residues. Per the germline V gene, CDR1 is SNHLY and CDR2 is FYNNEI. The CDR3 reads CASSDGPRGRVRNPEAFF. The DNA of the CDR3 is TGTGCCAGCAGTGATGGTCCCAGGGGGCGCGTGAGAAACCCTGAAGCTTTCTTT.

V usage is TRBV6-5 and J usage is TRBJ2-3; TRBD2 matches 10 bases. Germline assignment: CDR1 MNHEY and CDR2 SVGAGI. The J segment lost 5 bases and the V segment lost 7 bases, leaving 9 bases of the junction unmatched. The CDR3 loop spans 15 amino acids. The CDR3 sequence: CASTRTSGRLDTQYF. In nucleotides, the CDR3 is TGTGCCAGCACAAGGACTAGCGGAAGATTAGATACGCAGTATTTT.

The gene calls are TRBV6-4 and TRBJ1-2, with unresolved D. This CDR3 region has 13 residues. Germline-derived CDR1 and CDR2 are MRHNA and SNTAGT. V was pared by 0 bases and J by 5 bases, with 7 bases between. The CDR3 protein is CASSDSIGYGYTF. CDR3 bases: TGTGCCAGCAGTGACTCGATCGGTTATGGCTACACCTTC.

CDR3 coding DNA: TGTGCCAGCATCACGCAGGGGGCGGGCACTGAAGCTTTCTTT. It specifies CASITQGAGTEAFF. The chain employs TRBV6-5 and TRBJ1-1; 8 bases align to TRBD1. The V gene end was trimmed by 7 bases and the J gene end by 4 bases; junction bases not matched to a gene: 8. This CDR3 is built from 14 residues. Germline V gene lookup returns CDR1 MNHEY and CDR2 SVGAGI.

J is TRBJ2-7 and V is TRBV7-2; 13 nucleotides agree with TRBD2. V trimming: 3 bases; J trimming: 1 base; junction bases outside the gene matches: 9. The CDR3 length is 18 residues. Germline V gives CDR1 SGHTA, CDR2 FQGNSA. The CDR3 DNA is TGTGCCAGCAGCTTCCTACTAGCGGGAGGGCCCATGTCCTACGAGCAGTACTTC. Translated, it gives CASSFLLAGGPMSYEQYF.

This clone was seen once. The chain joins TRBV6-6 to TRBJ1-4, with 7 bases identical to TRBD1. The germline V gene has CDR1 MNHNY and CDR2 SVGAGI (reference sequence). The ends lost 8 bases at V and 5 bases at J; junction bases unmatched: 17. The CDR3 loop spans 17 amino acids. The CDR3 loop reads CASRQGVTLNRNEKLFF. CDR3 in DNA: TGTGCCAGCCGTCAGGGGGTTACCCTCAACCGAAATGAAAAACTGTTTTTT.

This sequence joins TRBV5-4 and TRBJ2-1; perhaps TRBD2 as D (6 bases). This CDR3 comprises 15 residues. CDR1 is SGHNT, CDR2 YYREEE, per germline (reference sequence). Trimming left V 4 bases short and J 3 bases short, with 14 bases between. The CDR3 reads CASSSRDSDYNEQFF. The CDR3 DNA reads TGTGCCAGCAGCAGCCGGGACTCCGACTACAATGAGCAGTTCTTC.

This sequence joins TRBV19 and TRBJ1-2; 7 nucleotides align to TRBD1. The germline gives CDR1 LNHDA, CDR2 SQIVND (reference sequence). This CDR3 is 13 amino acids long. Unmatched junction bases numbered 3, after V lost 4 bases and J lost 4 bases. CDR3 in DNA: TGTGCCAGTAGTACGACAGGGAGCTATGGCTACACCTTC. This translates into CASSTTGSYGYTF.

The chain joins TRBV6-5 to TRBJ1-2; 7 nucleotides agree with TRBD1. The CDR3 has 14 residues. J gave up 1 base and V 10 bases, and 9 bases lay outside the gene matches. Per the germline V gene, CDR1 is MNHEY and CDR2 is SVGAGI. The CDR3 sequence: CATQGQHFNYGYTF. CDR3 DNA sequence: TGTGCCACCCAGGGACAGCACTTTAACTATGGCTACACCTTC.

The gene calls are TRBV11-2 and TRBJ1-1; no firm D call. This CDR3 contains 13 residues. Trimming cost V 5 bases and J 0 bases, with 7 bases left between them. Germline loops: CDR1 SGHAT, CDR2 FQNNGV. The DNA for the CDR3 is TGTGCCAGCAGCCTCCAGGTGAACACTGAAGCTTTCTTT. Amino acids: CASSLQVNTEAFF.

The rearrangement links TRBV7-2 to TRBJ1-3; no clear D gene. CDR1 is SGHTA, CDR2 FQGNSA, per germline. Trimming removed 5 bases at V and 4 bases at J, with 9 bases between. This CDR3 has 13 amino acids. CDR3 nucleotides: TGTGCCAGCAGCCACCCGGGAGGAAACACCATATATTTT. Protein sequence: CASSHPGGNTIYF.

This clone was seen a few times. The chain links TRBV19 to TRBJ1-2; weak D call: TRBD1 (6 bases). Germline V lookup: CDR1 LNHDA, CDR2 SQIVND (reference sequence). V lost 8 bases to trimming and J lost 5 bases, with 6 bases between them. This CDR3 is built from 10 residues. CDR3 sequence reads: CASGQYGYTF. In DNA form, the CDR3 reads TGTGCCAGTGGACAGTATGGCTACACCTTC.

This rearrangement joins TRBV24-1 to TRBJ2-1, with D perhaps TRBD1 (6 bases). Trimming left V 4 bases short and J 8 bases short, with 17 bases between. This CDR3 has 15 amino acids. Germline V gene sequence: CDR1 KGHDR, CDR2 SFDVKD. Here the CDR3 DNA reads TGTGCCACCAGTGACTGGGGGCCAGGGACCCATGAGCAGTTCTTC. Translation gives CATSDWGPGTHEQFF.

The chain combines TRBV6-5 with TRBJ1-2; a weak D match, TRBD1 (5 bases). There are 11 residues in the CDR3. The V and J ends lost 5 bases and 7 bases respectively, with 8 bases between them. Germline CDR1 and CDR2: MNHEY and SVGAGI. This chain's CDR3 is CASSTGVGYTF. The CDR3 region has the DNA TGTGCCAGCAGTACGGGGGTTGGCTACACCTTC.